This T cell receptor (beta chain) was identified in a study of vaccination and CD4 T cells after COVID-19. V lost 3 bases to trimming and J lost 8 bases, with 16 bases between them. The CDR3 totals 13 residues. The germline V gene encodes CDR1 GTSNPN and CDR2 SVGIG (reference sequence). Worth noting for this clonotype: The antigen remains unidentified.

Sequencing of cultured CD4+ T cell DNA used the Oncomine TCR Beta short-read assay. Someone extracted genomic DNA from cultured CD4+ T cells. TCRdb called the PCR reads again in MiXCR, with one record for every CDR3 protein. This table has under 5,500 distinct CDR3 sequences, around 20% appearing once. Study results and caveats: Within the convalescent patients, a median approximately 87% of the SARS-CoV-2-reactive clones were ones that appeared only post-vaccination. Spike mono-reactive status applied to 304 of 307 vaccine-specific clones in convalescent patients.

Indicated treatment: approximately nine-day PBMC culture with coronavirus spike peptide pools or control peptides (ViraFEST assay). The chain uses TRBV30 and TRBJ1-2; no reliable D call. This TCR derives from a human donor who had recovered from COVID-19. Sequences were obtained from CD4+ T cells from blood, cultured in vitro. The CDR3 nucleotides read TGTGCCTGGAGCTCCGAGGCAGCACAGGGCTACACCTTC. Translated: CAWSSEAAQGYTF.